The present T cell receptor (beta chain) was sequenced within a study of T cells in Graves' hyperthyroidism and ophthalmopathy (dated by TCRdb to 2018 to 2020). In the study overall: Peripheral blood was sampled at the time of initial diagnosis, prior to any treatment. According to the paper, TCR Vbeta CDR3 sequencing was carried out on some 130 peripheral blood samples, which came from some 41 ophthalmopathy, 75 to 80 hyperthyroidism and approximately 17 progressor patients. Once sampling was done, hyperthyroidism patients were given methimazole at a starting dose of 30 mg daily, whereas ophthalmopathy patients were given high-dose intravenous methylprednisolone. TCR V-J signatures able to tell the groups apart were searched for in a discovery cohort of 90 to 100 patients, of whom more than 40 had Graves' ophthalmopathy and 55 to 65 had stable Graves' hyperthyroidism. The 100 discovery patients were divided at random into training and test sets in a 7:3 ratio. The study also compared thyroid tissue and blood T-cell repertoires from several Graves' hyperthyroidism patients. Prospective prediction of ophthalmopathy was tested in an independent validation cohort consisting of 18 hyperthyroidism patients and around 16 patients who later progressed to ophthalmopathy. Overall study outcomes, separate from this receptor: In validation, the model predicted progression to ophthalmopathy with 65% to 71% sensitivity and 72% to 85% specificity, a median of about 6 months before onset. Most expanded thyroid clonotypes (frequency above 0.001) were also found in blood, which suggests that blood repertoires may mirror thyroid immune responses. A model built on a 13 V-J signature distinguished ophthalmopathy from stable hyperthyroidism, reaching roughly 88% sensitivity and approximately 83% specificity in cross-validation and 80%/75% in testing. Sample size was not statistically predetermined, and blinding of investigators to group allocation was not performed.

Stable Graves' hyperthyroidism was defined as the absence of progression to ophthalmopathy over 18 months of follow-up. Hyperthyroidism patients were newly diagnosed, with disease duration under 2 months, and aged 18 to 65 years. Exclusion was applied to patients with uncontrolled infections, other autoimmune diseases, pregnancy or lactation. Diagnoses were based on clinical symptoms, serum thyroxine and TRAb, thyroid ultrasound and orbital computed tomography. PBMCs were isolated from 7.5 to 10 ml of fresh peripheral blood by Ficoll-Paque density gradient centrifugation. Total RNA was extracted with Trizol reagent, and quality was checked on an Agilent 2100 Bioanalyzer. The TCR beta CDR3 regions were amplified from the RNA transcripts. A first-round RT-PCR of the TCR CDR3 used the HTBI primer set with the Qiagen OneStep RT-PCR kit. Libraries were constructed in a second round of multiplex PCR, after which size selection and purification were carried out. The libraries were sequenced on an Illumina HiSeq2000 using paired-end 100 bp reads. The source study handled its data this way. SOAPnuke was used to process the raw data, with reads discarded if the reads contained adapters or uncalled bases, had a mean Phred below 15, or lacked an exact constant-primer or identifier match. High-quality paired reads were merged with COPE v1.2.5, and unique nucleotide sequences were defined as clonotypes. MiTCR v1.1 was used to align clonotypes to the IMGT TRBV, TRBD and TRBJ reference segments. Only V-J combinations with frequency above 0.0001, covering approximately 99% of repertoires, were analysed. The TCS score was defined as the ratio of F50 (clonal expansion) to E x V (chaos), calculated using BLOSUM62-based TCRdist between CDR3 peptides within each V-J. Welch's t-statistics and random forest reduced 500 to 550 V-J features to 13, which were used in a naive Bayes classifier (R e1071). In TCRdb, the public reads were trimmed at Q25 with fastp and aligned with MiXCR, with productive beta chains retained. Rows with a matching CDR3 protein are joined into one entry that keeps the most common DNA and genes. TCRdb's processing, not the authors', yielded these V and J calls. The sample table contains about 360,000 distinct CDR3 sequences; only one count was recorded for under 15% of them. The ten largest make up roughly 9.2% of the sample.

This clonotype was counted at least ten times. What this receptor recognizes is not known. No much larger clonotype is one base removed from it; base qualities were not supplied. Sequences were obtained from blood. The TCR comes from a woman between 18 and 30 years old with Graves' hyperthyroidism.

The DNA is TGTGCCAGCAGTTTTCTTCTAGCGGGGAAGGCAGATACGCAGTATTTT. Protein translation: CASSFLLAGKADTQYF. This chain is built from TRBV12-3 or TRBV12-4 and TRBJ2-3; 9 nucleotides in the junction match TRBD2. V ends up 3 bases short and J 4 bases short, with an unmatched junction base count of 8. The CDR3 sequence holds 16 residues, the cysteine and phenylalanine included. Only the CDR3 portion is preserved as DNA: 48 bases, with reading frame beginning at the first base.